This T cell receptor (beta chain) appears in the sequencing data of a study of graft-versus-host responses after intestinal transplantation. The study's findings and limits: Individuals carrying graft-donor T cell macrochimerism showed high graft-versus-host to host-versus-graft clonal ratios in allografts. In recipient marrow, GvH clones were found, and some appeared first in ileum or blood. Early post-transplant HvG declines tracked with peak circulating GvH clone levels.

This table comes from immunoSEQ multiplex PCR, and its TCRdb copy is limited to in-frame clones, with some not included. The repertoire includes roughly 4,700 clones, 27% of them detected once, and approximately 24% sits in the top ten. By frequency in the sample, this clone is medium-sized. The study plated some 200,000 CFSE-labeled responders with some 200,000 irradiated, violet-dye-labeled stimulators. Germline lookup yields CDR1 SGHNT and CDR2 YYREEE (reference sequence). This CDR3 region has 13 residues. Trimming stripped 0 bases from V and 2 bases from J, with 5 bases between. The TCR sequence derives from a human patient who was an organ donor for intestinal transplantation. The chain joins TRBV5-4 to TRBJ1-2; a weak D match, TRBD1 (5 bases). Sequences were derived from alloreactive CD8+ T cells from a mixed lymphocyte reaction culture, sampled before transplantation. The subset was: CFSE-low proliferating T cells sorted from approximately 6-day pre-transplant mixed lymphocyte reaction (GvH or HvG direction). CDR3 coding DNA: TGTGCCAGCAGCTTGGCAGGGAACTATGGCTACACCTTC. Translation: CASSLAGNYGYTF.